These 8 T cell receptor beta chains were all obtained from the same sample, sequenced in a study of T cells in Graves' hyperthyroidism and ophthalmopathy. Using RNA transcripts as the source, TCR beta CDR3 regions were amplified. HTBI primers were the set used in a first-round RT-PCR of the TCR CDR3. TCRdb independently ran MiXCR on the multiplex PCR reads; one entry per CDR3 protein. The sample records over 500,000 distinct CDR3 sequences, roughly 17% being singletons. Sequencing was done on a sample of blood. Every receptor here comes from a woman aged 18-35 years with Graves' ophthalmopathy.

This clonotype was detected many times. The rearrangement joins TRBV2 to TRBJ2-1; D gene unclear. Per the germline V gene, CDR1 is SNHLY and CDR2 is FYNNEI. The V end was cut by 7 bases, the J end by 10 bases, with 2 bases between. CDR3 size: 8 residues. The CDR3 bases are TGTGCCAGCAACGAGCAGTTCTTC. Translation: CASNEQFF.

This rearrangement joins TRBV25-1 to TRBJ1-1; weak D call: TRBD1 (6 bases). The V end lost 1 base, the J end lost 2 bases, and 11 bases lay between the germline ends. Germline CDR1 is MGHDK and CDR2 is SYGVNS. This CDR3 region has 15 residues. The CDR3 nucleotides read TGTGCCAGCAGTGAATTTATGGGACAAAACACTGAAGCTTTCTTT. Residues: CASSEFMGQNTEAFF. The full variable domain, its missing parts supplied by reference TRBV25-1 and TRBJ1-1, is EADIYQTPRYLVIGTGKKITLECSQTMGHDKMYWYQQDPGMELHLIHYSYGVNSTEKGDLSSESTVSRIRTEHFPLTLESARPSHTSQYLCASSEFMGQNTEAFFGQGTRLTVV.

This clonotype came up many times. CDR3 amino acids: CAIGTSGRGETQYF. CDR3 sequence (DNA): TGTGCCATCGGGACTAGCGGGAGAGGGGAGACCCAGTACTTC. J is TRBJ2-5 and V is TRBV28; 14 bases are shared with TRBD2. J was trimmed by 5 bases and V by 10 bases; bases with no gene match: 6. The germline gives CDR1 MDHEN, CDR2 SYDVKM. The CDR3 runs to 14 residues. Based on the CDR3 plus reference TRBV28 and TRBJ2-5, the full variable domain is DVKVTQSSRYLVKRTGEKVFLECVQDMDHENMFWYRQDPGLGLRLIYFSYDVKMKEKGDIPEGYSVSREKKERFSLILESASTNQTSMYLCAIGTSGRGETQYFGPGTRLLVL.

The CDR3 is CATSREFTGVVAQPQHF. CDR3 DNA sequence: TGTGCCACCAGCAGAGAATTTACAGGGGTAGTAGCCCAGCCCCAGCATTTT. The V and J genes are TRBV15 and TRBJ1-5, with TRBD1 matching 7 bases. V was clipped by 0 bases and J by 7 bases; unmatched bases: 12. The CDR3 length is 17 residues. CDR1 is LNHNV, CDR2 YYDKDF, per germline (reference sequence).

This clonotype has just a few counts. V usage is TRBV20-1 and J usage is TRBJ1-3; D is perhaps TRBD1 (5 bases). V gave up 3 bases and J gave up 4 bases, with 13 bases separating them. The CDR3 is 14 residues long. Germline V gene lookup returns CDR1 DFQATT and CDR2 SNEGSKA (reference sequence). DNA of the CDR3: TGCAGTGCTAGCCCCGAGGGGCGGGGAAACACCATATATTTT. This codes for CSASPEGRGNTIYF.

In its sample, this clonotype was seen a few times. The chain has TRBV5-4 and TRBJ2-2; 7 nucleotides line up with TRBD1. Germline assignment: CDR1 SGHNT and CDR2 YYREEE (reference sequence). After removal of 4 bases from V and 0 bases from J, the junction contained 9 bases not matched to a gene. The CDR3 totals 17 residues. CDR3 sequence: CASSTAKGASNTGELFF. The CDR3 DNA follows: TGTGCCAGCAGCACGGCCAAGGGGGCATCGAACACCGGGGAGCTGTTTTTT. The variable domain in full, with the rest retrieved from reference TRBV5-4 and TRBJ2-2, is ETGVTQSPTHLIKTRGQQVTLRCSSQSGHNTVSWYQQALGQGPQFIFQYYREEENGRGNFPPRFSGLQFPNYSSELNVNALELDDSALYLCASSTAKGASNTGELFFGEGSRLTVL.

This clonotype was seen ten or more times. This chain joins TRBV2 and TRBJ2-7; the D gene could be TRBD1 or TRBD2 (6 bases each). CDR3 length: 15 residues. The ends were cut back, 6 bases at V and 6 bases at J, with 21 bases in the middle. Germline CDR1 and CDR2: SNHLY and FYNNEI. CDR3: CASRKDRTGGIEQYF. The CDR3 nucleotides read TGTGCCAGCAGGAAAGACAGGACCGGGGGCATCGAGCAGTACTTC.

This clonotype was seen at least ten times. The V and J genes are TRBV7-2 and TRBJ2-7; 8 bases line up with TRBD1. Trimming at V came to 4 bases and at J to 0 bases, leaving 5 bases not matched to a gene. Germline lookup yields CDR1 SGHTA and CDR2 FQGNSA. This CDR3 has 15 amino acids. CDR3 bases: TGTGCCAGCAGCTCGACAGGGGAGAGCTCCTACGAGCAGTACTTC. Residues: CASSSTGESSYEQYF.